This T cell receptor (beta chain) was documented in a study of blood T cell repertoires in COVID-19. The wider study: Both acute and convalescent COVID-19 samples were obtained from the United States, Italy and Spain. Nucleic acid was either cDNA or gDNA, and it came from T cells, B-cell-depleted T cells, or PBMCs.

In the authors' workflow: Scientists estimated how many nucleated cells there were by amplifying reference gene primers. Here immunoSEQ multiplex PCR was the method, and the copy in TCRdb shows in-frame clones only, minus some. V and J calls and clone size are as listed in that table; D and trimming were resolved from the DNA. The sample lists hundreds of thousands of clones; around 90% were seen once. The germline V gene has CDR1 SGHVS and CDR2 FNYEAQ. The V gene end was trimmed by 4 bases and the J gene end by 6 bases; junction bases not matched to a gene: 14. The CDR3 covers 17 residues. V gene TRBV7-6 combines with J gene TRBJ2-2, with 7 bases aligning to TRBD2. The specimen was peripheral blood. This TCR derives from a human donor in a cohort sampled during active COVID-19. The CDR3 DNA is TGTGCCAGCAGCTCCCAACCGGGCCCCCGGGGGGCCGGGGAGCTGTTTTTT. Its translation is CASSSQPGPRGAGELFF.